A selection of T cell receptor beta chains follows, all from one sample in a study of neurological immune-mediated disorders. TCRdb passed the 5' RACE reads through MiXCR, listing each CDR3 protein once. The table lists fewer than 65,000 distinct CDR3 sequences, approximately 4.4% of them singletons. What was sequenced was PBMCs. The receptor set was obtained from a man aged 45 to 65 with multiple sclerosis. CDR3s include the opening cysteine and the closing phenylalanine or tryptophan.

J | V | CDR3
TRBJ2-2 | TRBV27 | CASSSMGGPGTGELFF
TRBJ1-5 | TRBV20-1 | CSARVLGSGGNQPQHF
TRBJ1-1 | TRBV5-1 | CASSPRGQGAGTEAFF
TRBJ2-6 | TRBV7-2 | CASSLVGGAHNVLTF
TRBJ2-5 | TRBV5-1 | CASSLGVGAETQYF
TRBJ2-5 | TRBV9 | CASSVEGNGETQYF
TRBJ2-1 | TRBV27 | CASSPTGDYNEQFF
TRBJ1-5 | TRBV7-8 | CASSTLQRKDQPQHF
TRBJ2-3 | TRBV20-1 | CSARDSDTQYF
TRBJ2-6 | TRBV20-1 | CSARVGANVLTF
TRBJ2-1 | TRBV7-8 | CASSLGADPRGNNEQFF
TRBJ2-1 | TRBV5-1 | CASSGGVAGVTTGSYNEQFF
TRBJ2-3 | TRBV5-1 | CASSPRGYSTDTQYF
TRBJ1-2 | TRBV3-1 | CASSPTDFGYTF
TRBJ2-3 | TRBV28 | CASHPGTYTDTQYF
TRBJ2-2 | TRBV7-2 | CASRPPTRGNTGELFF
TRBJ2-1 | TRBV28 | CASSYGEVEQFF
TRBJ2-1 | TRBV6-1 | CASSEAFGTYNEQFF
TRBJ1-1 | TRBV5-6 | CASSRVEGLSTEAFF
TRBJ2-7 | TRBV6-5 | CATMGLAGGRGSYEQYF
TRBJ2-1 | TRBV12-3/TRBV12-4 | CASSSPETAGGNEQFF
TRBJ2-4 | TRBV20-1 | CSARDIGINIQYF
TRBJ1-5 | TRBV10-2 | CASSDQTGIGQPQHF
TRBJ1-4 | TRBV5-1 | CASSFSGIPDEKLFF
TRBJ1-2 | TRBV4-1 | CASSQVRGSSYGYTF
TRBJ2-5 | TRBV20-1 | CSAEGGQGPLQETQYF
TRBJ2-7 | TRBV2 | CASSEQGADIYEQYF
TRBJ2-2 | TRBV27 | CASRGTVWVTGELFF
TRBJ1-6 | TRBV20-1 | CSVMPGNSPLHF